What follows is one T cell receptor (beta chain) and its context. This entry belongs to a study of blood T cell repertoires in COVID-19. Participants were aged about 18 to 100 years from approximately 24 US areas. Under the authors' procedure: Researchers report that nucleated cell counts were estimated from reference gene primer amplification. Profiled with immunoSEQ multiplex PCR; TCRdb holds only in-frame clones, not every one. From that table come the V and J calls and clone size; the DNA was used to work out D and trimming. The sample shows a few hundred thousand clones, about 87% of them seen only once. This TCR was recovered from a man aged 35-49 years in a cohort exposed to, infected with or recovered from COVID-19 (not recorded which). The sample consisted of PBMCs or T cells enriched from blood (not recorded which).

CDR3 loop: CASSRWEGAYEQYF. The CDR3 DNA reads as TGTGCCAGCAGCAGATGGGAGGGAGCCTACGAGCAGTACTTC. The V and J genes are TRBV11-2 and TRBJ2-7; the match to TRBD2 covers 7 bases. In germline, CDR1 is SGHAT, CDR2 FQNNGV. The CDR3 totals 14 residues. With 5 bases clipped from V and 2 bases from J, the junction kept 6 bases outside the gene matches.